Reported below is one T cell receptor beta chain. The data originate from a study of cytomegalovirus exposure and HLA in healthy donors. At the level of the study: Per a later analysis, the roughly 670 first-cohort and approximately 120 validation repertoires shared one platform.

Here immunoSEQ multiplex PCR was the method, and the copy in TCRdb shows in-frame clones only, minus some. Of 100,000 to 150,000 clones in the sample, 89% were seen once. The CDR3 has 14 amino acids. Unmatched junction bases numbered 2, after V lost 6 bases and J lost 0 bases. Germline-derived CDR1 and CDR2 are LNHDA and SQIVND (reference sequence). Material: PBMCs. This receptor was identified in a woman aged 18-30 years in good health and CMV-seronegative. J is TRBJ2-1 and V is TRBV19, with 7 bases lining up with TRBD1. Here the CDR3 DNA reads TGTGCCAGTAGGAGGACAGGCTCCTACAATGAGCAGTTCTTC. Translating gives CASRRTGSYNEQFF.